The 32 T cell receptor beta chains below all came from one sample that was sequenced in a study of blood T cell repertoires in COVID-19. The assay was immunoSEQ multiplex PCR, and TCRdb's table has in-frame clones only and misses some. The sample consists of a few hundred thousand clones, roughly 90% of them appearing once. Source material: peripheral blood. The receptors here all came from a young woman with COVID-19, enrolled during active disease.

Only a few counts were recorded for this clone. The rearrangement joins TRBV7-6 to TRBJ2-2, with D possibly being TRBD2 (6 bases). V lost 3 bases, J lost 4 bases, and 9 bases lay in between. Germline V gene sequence: CDR1 SGHVS, CDR2 FNYEAQ. The CDR3 spans 14 residues. The DNA for the CDR3 is TGTGCCAGCAGCTTGGGGACTGGCACCGGGGAGCTGTTTTTT. This gives the protein CASSLGTGTGELFF.

The V gene is TRBV7-9, the J gene TRBJ2-5; 8 bases match TRBD1. Looked up from germline, CDR1 is SEHNR and CDR2 is FQNEAQ (reference sequence). The CDR3 is made up of 23 amino acids. The junction had 33 bases not matched to a gene; V was cut back by 5 bases and J by 4 bases. Written as DNA, the CDR3 is TGTGCCAGCAGCACATCCCGGGCTTCGCCGACAATTAAGGGACAGGCCGGGGGAGAGACCCAGTACTTC. It is translated as CASSTSRASPTIKGQAGGETQYF.

The V call is TRBV10-3, the J call TRBJ2-7, with 12 bases fitting TRBD1. The CDR3 has 15 amino acids. Germline values: CDR1 ENHRY, CDR2 SYGVKD. Germline trimming cut 6 bases from V and 5 bases from J; bases unmatched to any gene: 8. This CDR3 reads CAISSGDRGQDEQYV. CDR3 in DNA: TGTGCCATCAGCTCCGGGGACAGGGGGCAGGACGAGCAGTACGTC.

The chain couples TRBV2 to TRBJ2-1, with a weak D call TRBD2 (5 bases). The length of the CDR3 is 13 residues. The V and J ends lost 7 bases and 9 bases respectively, with 16 bases between them. Germline V gene lookup returns CDR1 SNHLY and CDR2 FYNNEI. The CDR3 DNA reads as TGTGCCAGCATAAGGCAGGACGCGGGTGAGCAGTTCTTC. Translated: CASIRQDAGEQFF.

The genes are TRBV18 and TRBJ1-6, with 9 bases aligning to TRBD1. This CDR3 region has 14 residues. V dropped 2 bases and J dropped 7; count of bases not matched to a gene: 0. Germline loops: CDR1 KGHSH, CDR2 LQKENI. The CDR3 is CASSPGTGNSPLHF. The CDR3 coding sequence is TGTGCCAGCTCACCAGGGACAGGGAATTCACCCCTCCACTTT. The whole variable domain, filled in from reference TRBV18 and TRBJ1-6, reads NAGVMQNPRHLVRRRGQEARLRCSPMKGHSHVYWYRQLPEEGLKFMVYLQKENIIDESGMPKERFSAEFPKEGPSILRIQQVVRGDSAAYFCASSPGTGNSPLHFGNGTRLTVT.

The gene calls are TRBV4-2 and TRBJ2-1, with TRBD2 as a possible D gene (6 bases). The length of the CDR3 is 15 residues. Germline CDR1 and CDR2: LGHNA and YNFKEQ. V was cut by 0 bases and J by 5 bases, with 11 bases left in between. Written as DNA, the CDR3 is TGTGCCAGCAGCCAAGATGGGACTGGCAACAATGAGCAGTTCTTC. Its translation: CASSQDGTGNNEQFF.

V usage is TRBV21-1 and J usage is TRBJ2-3; TRBD2, the table's D call, was not compared with the DNA. TRBV21-1 is given as a pseudogene. The CDR3 spans 17 residues. The CDR3 protein is CASSNTMGGPPPDTQYF. The DNA of the CDR3 is TGTGCCAGCAGCAATACTATGGGAGGGCCCCCGCCCGATACGCAGTATTTT.

The rearrangement joins TRBV11-3 to TRBJ1-4, with TRBD1 matching 7 bases. The V segment lost 5 bases and the J segment 6 bases; nucleotides outside the gene matches: 15. CDR1 SGHNT and CDR2 YENEEA come from the germline V gene. The CDR3 loop spans 17 amino acids. This CDR3 reads CASSPLGDSPRHEKLFF. The CDR3 bases are TGTGCCAGCAGCCCATTGGGGGACAGCCCCCGACATGAAAAACTGTTTTTT. Full variable domain (remainder filled in from reference TRBV11-3 and TRBJ1-4): EAGVVQSPRYKIIEKKQPVAFWCNPISGHNTLYWYLQNLGQGPELLIRYENEEAVDDSQLPKDRFSAERLKGVDSTLKIQPAELGDSAVYLCASSPLGDSPRHEKLFFGSGTQLSVL.

The V gene is TRBV27, the J gene TRBJ2-7; perhaps TRBD1 as D (6 bases). The CDR3 loop spans 16 amino acids. Germline CDR1 MNHEY, CDR2 SMNVEV (reference sequence). V lost 6 bases and J lost 7, with 25 bases in between. CDR3 region: CASRLTYRDTSKEQYF. CDR3 in DNA: TGTGCCAGCAGGCTCACGTACCGGGACACCTCTAAGGAGCAGTACTTC.

V is TRBV4-2 and J is TRBJ1-2, with D unresolved. V was shortened by 2 bases and J by 5 bases, with 18 bases between the two germline ends. CDR3 size: 16 residues. Germline assignment: CDR1 LGHNA and CDR2 YNFKEQ. The CDR3 coding sequence is TGTGCCAGCAGCCAATTCGGGGTGGAGTCCCAGTATGGCTACACCTTC. This encodes CASSQFGVESQYGYTF.

The chain employs TRBV5-1 and TRBJ2-5; tentative D call: TRBD1 (6 bases). The V gene lost 4 bases and the J gene lost 2 bases, with 12 bases spanning the gap. Germline lookup yields CDR1 SGHRS and CDR2 YFSETQ. The CDR3 totals 14 residues. CDR3 DNA: TGCGCCAGCAGCCTAGTAGGGGGACAAGAGACCCAGTACTTC. Protein product: CASSLVGGQETQYF. The full variable domain, completed using reference TRBV5-1 and TRBJ2-5, is KAGVTQTPRYLIKTRGQQVTLSCSPISGHRSVSWYQQTPGQGLQFLFEYFSETQRNKGNFPGRFSGRQFSNSRSEMNVSTLELGDSALYLCASSLVGGQETQYFGPGTRLLVL.

This clone came up once. In DNA, the CDR3 is TGTGCCAGCAAGGGACAGGGTAGGGAAAAACTGTTTTTT. This sequence encodes CASKGQGREKLFF. The chain recombines TRBV28 with TRBJ1-4; TRBD1 matches 9 bases. In germline, CDR1 is MDHEN, CDR2 SYDVKM. This CDR3 is built from 13 residues. Trimming cost V 7 bases and J 8 bases; bases outside gene matches: 5. Based on the CDR3 plus reference TRBV28 and TRBJ1-4, the full variable domain is DVKVTQSSRYLVKRTGEKVFLECVQDMDHENMFWYRQDPGLGLRLIYFSYDVKMKEKGDIPEGYSVSREKKERFSLILESASTNQTSMYLCASKGQGREKLFFGSGTQLSVL.

This clone has just one count. The chain joins TRBV20-1 to TRBJ2-5; a weak D match, TRBD2 (5 bases). Between the trimmed V and J ends, which lost 7 bases and 3 bases, there was a span of 9 bases. This CDR3 comprises 11 residues. Germline V gene data show CDR1 as DFQATT and CDR2 as SNEGSKA (reference sequence). The CDR3 DNA follows: TGCAGTGGTATGCGGGAAGAGACCCAGTACTTC. As protein: CSGMREETQYF.

This chain connects TRBV6-4 to TRBJ2-3; D is uncertain. Trimming left V 2 bases short and J 5 bases short, with 11 bases between. CDR1 is MRHNA and CDR2 is SNTAGT in the germline V gene. The CDR3 runs to 14 residues. The CDR3 reads CASSDKRLGDTQYF. Written as DNA, the CDR3 is TGTGCCAGCAGTGACAAGAGGCTGGGAGATACGCAGTATTTT.

The rearrangement joins TRBV6-5 to TRBJ2-3, with 8 bases matching TRBD2. V lost 6 bases to trimming and J lost 6 bases; unmatched junction nucleotides: 11. The CDR3 is made up of 15 amino acids. Germline loops: CDR1 MNHEY, CDR2 SVGAGI. The chain's CDR3 is CASSLSGGSIDTQYF. CDR3 nucleotide sequence: TGTGCCAGCAGCTTAAGCGGGGGTAGCATCGATACGCAGTATTTT.

V and J are TRBV7-8 and TRBJ1-5; the D is unclear. V lost 1 base, J lost 0 bases, and 7 bases lay in between. This CDR3 region has 15 residues. The germline gives CDR1 SGHVS, CDR2 FQNEAQ. The CDR3 DNA follows: TGTGCCAGCAGCTTAGTCCGTTATAGCAATCAGCCCCAGCATTTT. This gives the protein CASSLVRYSNQPQHF.

This clone was observed a handful of times. The chain uses TRBV7-6 and TRBJ1-3; 8 nucleotides match TRBD1. Germline assignment: CDR1 SGHVS and CDR2 FNYEAQ. There are 16 residues in the CDR3. V dropped 5 bases and J dropped 0; count of bases not matched to a gene: 6. The CDR3 here is CASSPPGQGSGNTIYF. The DNA for the CDR3 is TGTGCCAGCAGCCCACCAGGACAGGGCTCTGGAAACACCATATATTTT. The full variable domain, rest sourced from reference TRBV7-6 and TRBJ1-3, is GAGVSQSPRYKVTKRGQDVALRCDPISGHVSLYWYRQALGQGPEFLTYFNYEAQQDKSGLPNDRFSAERPEGSISTLTIQRTEQRDSAMYRCASSPPGQGSGNTIYFGEGSWLTVV.

V and J are TRBV19 and TRBJ2-3, with D possibly TRBD2 on 7 matching bases. The V and J ends lost 10 bases and 0 bases respectively, with 20 bases between them. The CDR3 has 16 residues. The germline V gene has CDR1 LNHDA and CDR2 SQIVND (reference sequence). CDR3 sequence: CATSPGGIPSTDTQYF. The CDR3 region has the DNA TGTGCCACATCCCCGGGGGGCATCCCTAGCACAGATACGCAGTATTTT.

V usage is TRBV7-2 and J usage is TRBJ2-5, with 9 bases identical to TRBD2. J gave up 2 bases and V 6 bases, and 7 bases lay outside the gene matches. Germline CDR1 is SGHTA and CDR2 is FQGNSA. The CDR3 has 15 residues. The CDR3: CASRRVLAGQETQYF. The DNA for the CDR3 is TGTGCCAGCAGACGCGTACTAGCGGGTCAAGAGACCCAGTACTTC. The full variable domain, with the rest looked up from reference TRBV7-2 and TRBJ2-5, is GAGVSQSPSNKVTEKGKDVELRCDPISGHTALYWYRQSLGQGLEFLIYFQGNSAPDKSGLPSDRFSAERTGGSVSTLTIQRTQQEDSAVYLCASRRVLAGQETQYFGPGTRLLVL.

In its sample, this clone was seen once. The CDR3, as DNA: TGTGCCAGCAGCGTGGGACTAGCACCCTATTCTATGAACACCGGGGAGCTGTTTTTT. Translation: CASSVGLAPYSMNTGELFF. The chain recombines TRBV9 with TRBJ2-2, with 9 bases matching TRBD2. Unmatched junction bases numbered 12, after V lost 2 bases and J lost 1 base. The V gene's germline CDR1 is SGDLS and CDR2 YYNGEE. This CDR3 has 19 residues.

This chain links TRBV4-3 with TRBJ2-1, with 8 nucleotides matching TRBD2. The CDR3 runs 16 residues. Germline V gene lookup returns CDR1 LGHNA and CDR2 YSLEER. With V trimmed by 5 bases and J by 0 bases, 6 bases remained unmatched. The CDR3 DNA reads TGCGCCAGCAGCTTGGGGCGGGGGGACTCCTACAATGAGCAGTTCTTC. Residues: CASSLGRGDSYNEQFF.

The V and J genes are TRBV7-2 and TRBJ1-2, with D possibly TRBD1 on 6 matching bases. Deletions cut 1 base from V and 8 bases from J, with 14 bases between. This CDR3 region has 14 residues. Per the germline V gene, CDR1 is SGHTA and CDR2 is FQGNSA. The CDR3 region has the DNA TGTGCCAGCAGCTTAGAGGAGGGGGGGTACGGCTACACCTTC. Translation gives CASSLEEGGYGYTF.

The CDR3 loop reads CSVEPLGWQETQYF. The CDR3 bases are TGCAGCGTTGAACCCCTGGGCTGGCAAGAGACCCAGTACTTC. This chain uses TRBV29-1 with TRBJ2-5; D is unresolved. CDR1 SQVTM and CDR2 ANQGSEA come from the germline V gene. The CDR3 sequence is 14 residues long. V was cut by 2 bases and J by 2 bases, with 12 bases left in between.

In the case of this clone: The same CDR3 is also encoded by other DNA sequences in this sample. This sequence joins TRBV6-5 and TRBJ2-7; maybe TRBD2 (6 bases). Germline CDR1 reads MNHEY; CDR2 reads SVGAGI. The CDR3 extends over 15 amino acids. Between the trimmed V and J ends, which lost 6 bases and 0 bases, there was a span of 15 bases. In DNA, the CDR3 is TGTGCCAGCAGCCCCAGGGCCGGGAGCTCCTACGAGCAGTACTTC. This codes for CASSPRAGSSYEQYF.

The chain has TRBV5-4 and TRBJ2-5; possibly TRBD1 for D (5 bases). The CDR3 extends over 14 amino acids. Between the trimmed V and J ends, which lost 0 bases and 3 bases, there was a span of 9 bases. Germline CDR1 is SGHNT and CDR2 is YYREEE (reference sequence). The CDR3 spells CASSLGQNKETQYF. In DNA form, the CDR3 reads TGTGCCAGCAGCTTGGGACAGAATAAAGAGACCCAGTACTTC.

The chain joins TRBV6-2 or TRBV6-3 to TRBJ2-7; D is perhaps TRBD2 (6 bases). Trimming stripped 2 bases from V and 7 bases from J, with 24 bases between. CDR3 length equals 17 residues. Germline-derived CDR1 and CDR2 are MNHEY and SVGEGT. CDR3 nucleotide sequence: TGTGCCAGCAGTTACCTCCGGCCATGGAGTTCGGAGGGGGAGCAGTACGTC. Its translation: CASSYLRPWSSEGEQYV.

The chain links TRBV6-5 to TRBJ2-3; TRBD2 agrees at 11 bases. The CDR3 covers 14 residues. Germline CDR1 MNHEY, CDR2 SVGAGI. J was trimmed by 6 bases and V by 6 bases; bases with no gene match: 5. This CDR3 reads CASRVLAGDDTQYF. The DNA for the CDR3 is TGTGCCAGCAGAGTACTAGCGGGGGATGATACGCAGTATTTT.

The chain carries TRBV27 and TRBJ2-7; D not certain. The CDR3 runs to 10 residues. Trimming removed 8 bases at V and 4 bases at J, with 6 bases between. CDR1 and CDR2 from the germline V gene are MNHEY and SMNVEV (reference sequence). The CDR3 sequence: CASDWYEQYV. The DNA for the CDR3 is TGTGCCAGCGACTGGTACGAGCAGTACGTC.

The rearrangement uses TRBV3-1 (or the pseudogene TRBV3-2) and TRBJ1-1; 8 positions match TRBD1. The germline V gene encodes CDR1 LGHDT and CDR2 YNNKEL (reference sequence). The CDR3 extends over 14 amino acids. V lost 0 bases to trimming and J lost 11 bases; unmatched junction nucleotides: 8. The CDR3 bases are TGTGCCAGCAGCCAAGACCCAGGGGGCGGGCCGGCTTTCTTT. It translates to CASSQDPGGGPAFF.

This clone was seen a handful of times. The chain uses TRBV27 and TRBJ2-1, with TRBD2 matching 10 bases. The CDR3 length is 12 residues. CDR1 is MNHEY, CDR2 SMNVEV, per germline (reference sequence). The V segment lost 5 bases and the J segment 13 bases; nucleotides outside the gene matches: 5. The CDR3: CASSPGTSAQFF. CDR3 sequence (DNA): TGTGCCAGCAGTCCAGGGACTAGCGCTCAGTTCTTC.

The chain has TRBV7-9 and TRBJ1-5; D is undetermined. The CDR3 runs to 12 residues. Per germline, CDR1 SEHNR and CDR2 FQNEAQ (reference sequence). V shed 5 bases and J shed 9 bases, with 11 bases lying between them. The CDR3 here is CASSQVAGPQHF. The CDR3 DNA is TGTGCCAGCAGCCAGGTGGCCGGGCCCCAGCATTTT.

The CDR3 region is CASSSPPTGASEKLFF. The CDR3, as DNA: TGTGCCAGCAGCTCCCCCCCTACAGGGGCGAGTGAAAAACTGTTTTTT. This chain links TRBV7-9 with TRBJ1-4; 7 nucleotides line up with TRBD1. This CDR3 has 16 residues. V shed 4 bases, J shed 7 bases, and the junction held 12 bases outside the gene matches. The germline CDR1 and CDR2 sequences are SEHNR and FQNEAQ (reference sequence).